The rows below give T cell receptor beta chains drawn from one sample of a study of T cell responses to AZD1222 COVID-19 vaccine. Method: immunoSEQ multiplex PCR; TCRdb's copy keeps in-frame clones and lacks some. The table lists more than 110,000 clones, 90% to 95% of them singletons. The specimen comprised peripheral blood, sampled on day 0 of AZD1222 vaccination. These receptors were collected from an adult in good health. Both conserved end residues are part of each CDR3. The D gene is left open where the match is weak. Only some rows state a clone size, as once, few, many or a class for expanded clones.

NA	TRBD1	TRBJ1-3	TRBV19	TGTGCCAGTAGTAAGGGACAGAGGGGAAACACCATATATTTT	CASSKGQRGNTIYF
many	NA	TRBJ2-1	TRBV4-1	TGCGCCAGCAGCCCAAGACGTCAGGGGACCTACAATGAGCAGTTCTTC	CASSPRRQGTYNEQFF
NA	NA	TRBJ2-5	TRBV6-5	TGTGCCAGCAGTTACGGTTCGCTAGGTCAGGAGACCCAGTACTTC	CASSYGSLGQETQYF
NA	TRBD1	TRBJ2-2	TRBV13	TGTGCCAGCAGCTCCCTGGGACAGGGTAGAACCGGGGAGCTGTTTTTT	CASSSLGQGRTGELFF
NA	NA	TRBJ1-1	TRBV20-1	TGCAGTGCTAGTAACAGTCTGAACACTGAAGCTTTCTTT	CSASNSLNTEAFF
NA	NA	TRBJ2-2	TRBV6-5	TGTGCCACCCCCGCGGGGCTCGCGGTGACCGGGGAGCTGTTTTTT	CATPAGLAVTGELFF
NA	NA	TRBJ2-7	TRBV27	TGTGCCAGTACCGGCCCCCCGCCCTACGAGCAGTACTTC	CASTGPPPYEQYF
few	NA	TRBJ2-7	TRBV9	TGTGCCAGCAGCGTAGATGGGGTTGGCGAGCAGTACTTC	CASSVDGVGEQYF
NA	NA	TRBJ2-7	TRBV5-1	TGCGCCAGCAGCTTGGCCCAGGGCACCTCCTACGAGCAGTACTTC	CASSLAQGTSYEQYF
NA	TRBD1	TRBJ1-2	TRBV11-2	TGTGCCAGCAGCTTAGGGACAGGGATCGGCACCTTC	CASSLGTGIGTF
NA	NA	TRBJ2-7	TRBV19	TGTGCCAGTTCGGACGGGGGCGAGCAGTACTTC	CASSDGGEQYF
NA	NA	TRBJ2-3	TRBV7-3	TGTGCCAGCAGCTTAGGTCCGAGTGATACGCAGTATTTT	CASSLGPSDTQYF
NA	TRBD2	TRBJ2-4	TRBV6-5	TGTGCCAGCAAGCCTAGCGGTAAAAACATTCAGTACTTC	CASKPSGKNIQYF
NA	NA	TRBJ1-2	TRBV11-2	TGTGCCAGCAGCTTAACCGGGACGACTAACTATGGCTACACCTTC	CASSLTGTTNYGYTF
NA	NA	TRBJ1-4	TRBV28	TGTGCCAGCAAGGGGGGGTATGAAAAACTGTTTTTT	CASKGGYEKLFF
NA	TRBD2	TRBJ2-5	TRBV4-1	TGCGCCAGCAGCCCCGAACTAGCGGGAAGGAGAGAGACCCAGTACTTC	CASSPELAGRRETQYF
once	TRBD1	TRBJ1-2	TRBV6-5	TGTGCCGTGGGACAGGGCTCCGTGGCGGGATATGGCTACACCTTC	CAVGQGSVAGYGYTF
NA	NA	TRBJ1-4	TRBV6-5	TGTGCCAGCAGCGGGAGTGTAGGGGGTATTGAAAAACTGTTTTTT	CASSGSVGGIEKLFF
NA	NA	TRBJ1-3	TRBV9	TGTGCCAGCAGCGCCAGGGACTCTGGAAACACCATATATTTT	CASSARDSGNTIYF
NA	NA	TRBJ1-4	TRBV11-2	TGTGCCAGCAGCTCCGGGGGGTCGACAGGCCACTCATTT	CASSSGGSTGHSF
NA	TRBD2	TRBJ2-7	TRBV5-6	TGTGCCAGCAGCTCCCGGGGGGGCTGGGAGCAGTACTTC	CASSSRGGWEQYF
NA	NA	TRBJ1-2	TRBV3-1/TRBV3-2	TGTGCCAGCAGCCAAGATCTAGGCAGCCAAGGCTACACCTTC	CASSQDLGSQGYTF
NA	TRBD2	TRBJ2-1	TRBV28	TGTGCCAGCAGTTTAGGGGGTAGCGGGGGGCACAATGAGCAGTTCTTC	CASSLGGSGGHNEQFF
NA	TRBD1	TRBJ1-2	TRBV5-1	TGCGCCAGCAGCTTGGGACAGGGTAAAAACTATGGCTACACCTTC	CASSLGQGKNYGYTF
few	NA	TRBJ2-7	TRBV6-5	TGTGCCAGCAGTCGACAGGAATACGAGCAGTACTTC	CASSRQEYEQYF
NA	NA	TRBJ2-3	TRBV19	TGTGCCAGTAGGGGGGCCGGGGGTACGCAGTATTTT	CASRGAGGTQYF
NA	NA	TRBJ2-2	TRBV12-5	TGTGCTAGTGGTTCCCCCGGGGAGCTGTTTTTT	CASGSPGELFF
NA	NA	TRBJ1-3	TRBV7-2	TGTGCCAGCAGCTTAGCGGGCCCAAGCTCTGGAAACACCATATATTTT	CASSLAGPSSGNTIYF
NA	NA	TRBJ1-2	TRBV28	TGTGCCAGCAGGTCTCCGGCGGGCTATGGCTACACCTTC	CASRSPAGYGYTF
NA	NA	TRBJ1-6	TRBV3-1/TRBV3-2	TGTGCCAGCAGCCAAGAGGAAGCGAGGAATTCACCCCTCCACTTT	CASSQEEARNSPLHF
NA	NA	TRBJ1-5	TRBV19	TGTGCCAGTACCGACTACAGGGTCTCGCAGCCCCAGCATTTT	CASTDYRVSQPQHF
few	NA	TRBJ1-1	TRBV20-1	TGCAGTGCTAGGGGTAGAGCTGAAGCTTTCTTT	CSARGRAEAFF
once	TRBD1	TRBJ2-7	TRBV19	TGTGCCAGTAGTCGGGGACAGGGAGCCTACGAGCAGTACTTC	CASSRGQGAYEQYF
NA	NA	TRBJ2-3	TRBV9	TGTGCCAGTGGGGGCGGGATGGATACGCAGTATTTT	CASGGGMDTQYF
NA	NA	TRBJ1-2	TRBV9	TGTGCCAGCAGCGGGCAGGATCATAACTATGGCTACACCTTC	CASSGQDHNYGYTF
NA	TRBD1	TRBJ1-3	TRBV5-1	TGCGCCAGCAGCTTGGGGACAGGGGCCTCTGGAAACACCATATATTTT	CASSLGTGASGNTIYF
few	TRBD1	TRBJ1-2	TRBV5-5	TGTGCCAGCAGCTACACAGGGGACTATGGCTACACCTTC	CASSYTGDYGYTF
NA	TRBD2	TRBJ2-7	TRBV6-5	TGTGCCAGCAGTTACAGCCGGGGGGGTGGCTACGAGCAGTACTTC	CASSYSRGGGYEQYF
NA	NA	TRBJ1-5	TRBV7-2	TGTGCCAGCAGCTGGGGGGACGGGCCCCAGCATTTT	CASSWGDGPQHF
NA	TRBD1	TRBJ1-4	TRBV29-1	TGCAGCGTTGCGGGACAGGCTAATGAAAAACTGTTTTTT	CSVAGQANEKLFF
NA	TRBD2	TRBJ2-7	TRBV5-1	TGCGCCAGCAGCCAACTAGCGGGGGCACCCTACGAGCAGTACTTC	CASSQLAGAPYEQYF
NA	TRBD1	TRBJ1-2	TRBV19	TGTGCCAGTAGTATCGGGACAGGGGATGGCTACACCTTC	CASSIGTGDGYTF
NA	NA	TRBJ1-1	TRBV20-1	TGCAGTGCTAGTAGGGGCCAGAGGAACACTGAAGCTTTCTTT	CSASRGQRNTEAFF
NA	NA	TRBJ1-1	TRBV7-3	TGTGCCAGCAGCAAAGACGGACCACGCACTGAAGCTTTCTTT	CASSKDGPRTEAFF
NA	NA	TRBJ2-1	TRBV7-2	TGTGCCAGCAGCCACCAAGGGAGCTCCTACAATGAGCAGTTCTTC	CASSHQGSSYNEQFF
NA	TRBD1	TRBJ1-2	TRBV30	TGTGCCTGGAGAGGGGACAGGGATTCCTATGGCTACACCTTC	CAWRGDRDSYGYTF
NA	TRBD1	TRBJ2-7	TRBV28	TGTGCCAGCAGCGATCGTTTGGACAGGGGAACCTCCTACGAGCAGTACTTC	CASSDRLDRGTSYEQYF
NA	NA	TRBJ2-2	TRBV12-3/TRBV12-4	TGTGCCAGCAGTTTACTCGGCGGGGAGCTGTTTTTT	CASSLLGGELFF
NA	NA	TRBJ1-5	TRBV4-3	TGCGCCAGCGCCGCAGGGATGAATCAGCCCCAGCATTTT	CASAAGMNQPQHF
NA	NA	TRBJ1-1	TRBV12-5	TGTGCTAGTCGTTTGGGATCTAACACTGAAGCTTTCTTT	CASRLGSNTEAFF
NA	NA	TRBJ1-6	TRBV28	TGTGCCAGCAGTTCACAGGACCCGCGGTTGGGGCCCCTCCACTTT	CASSSQDPRLGPLHF
NA	NA	TRBJ1-4	TRBV19	TGTGCCAGTAGTACGGGGGCGCGGGAAAAACTGTTTTTT	CASSTGAREKLFF
NA	NA	TRBJ2-5	TRBV27	TGTGCCAGCAGTCCCTCCCGGGGTTTAGTCCAAGAGACCCAGTACTTC	CASSPSRGLVQETQYF
NA	TRBD1	TRBJ1-2	TRBV29-1	TGCAGCGTTGTCGGGGGACAGGGCTATGGCTACACCTTC	CSVVGGQGYGYTF
NA	NA	TRBJ1-1	TRBV18	TGTGCCAGCTCCACAGTGAACACTGAAGCTTTCTTT	CASSTVNTEAFF